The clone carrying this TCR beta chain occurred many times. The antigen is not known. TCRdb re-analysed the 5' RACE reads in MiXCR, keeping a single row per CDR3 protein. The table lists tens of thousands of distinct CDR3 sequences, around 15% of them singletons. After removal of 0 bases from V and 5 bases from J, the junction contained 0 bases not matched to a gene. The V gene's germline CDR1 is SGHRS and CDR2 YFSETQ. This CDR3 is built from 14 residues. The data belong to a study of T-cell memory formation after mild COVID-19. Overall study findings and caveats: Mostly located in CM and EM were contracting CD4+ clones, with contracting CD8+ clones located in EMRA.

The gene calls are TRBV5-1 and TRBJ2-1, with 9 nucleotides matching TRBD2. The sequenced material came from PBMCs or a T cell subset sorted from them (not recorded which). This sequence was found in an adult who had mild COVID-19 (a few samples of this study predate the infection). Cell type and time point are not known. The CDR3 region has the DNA TGCGCCAGCAGCTTGGTAGCGGGGGACAATGAGCAGTTCTTC. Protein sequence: CASSLVAGDNEQFF.